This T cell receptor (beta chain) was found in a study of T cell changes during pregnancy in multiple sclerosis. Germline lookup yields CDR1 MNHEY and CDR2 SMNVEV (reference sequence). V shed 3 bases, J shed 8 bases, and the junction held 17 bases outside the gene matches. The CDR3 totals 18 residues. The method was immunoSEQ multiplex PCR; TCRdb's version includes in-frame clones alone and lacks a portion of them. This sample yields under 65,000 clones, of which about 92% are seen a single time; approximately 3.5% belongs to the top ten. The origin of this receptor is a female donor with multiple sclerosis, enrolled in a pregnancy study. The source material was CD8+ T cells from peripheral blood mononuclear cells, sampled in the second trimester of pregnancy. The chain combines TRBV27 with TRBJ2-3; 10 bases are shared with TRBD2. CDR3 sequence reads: CASSFRSPPTSGMGTQYF. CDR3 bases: TGTGCCAGCAGTTTTAGAAGCCCCCCTACTAGCGGGATGGGTACGCAGTATTTT.